Listed below are T cell receptor beta chains from one sample, sequenced in a study of metastatic and nonmetastatic thyroid tumors. TCRdb re-analyzed the PCR reads through MiXCR. The sample has about 43,000 clones, 20% to 25% seen once; the top ten hold roughly 15%. The sequenced material came from tumor tissue. The receptors were gathered from a female donor with papillary thyroid cancer or a benign thyroid nodule (not recorded which). Some clones in this sample may be carry-over from other donors' samples. CDR3s include the opening cysteine and the closing phenylalanine or tryptophan. D genes are given only for firm matches. A row's size may be missing; if present it is once, few, many or a size class.

j_call v_call d_call clone_size cdr3_aa cdr3_nt
TRBJ2-6 TRBV2 TRBD1 . CASTRDRGFGANVLTF TGTGCCAGCACCCGGGACAGGGGTTTTGGGGCCAACGTCCTGACTTTC
TRBJ2-3 TRBV12-3/TRBV12-4 TRBD1 many CASDKQGARDTQYF TGTGCCAGCGACAAACAGGGGGCCCGGGATACGCAGTATTTT
TRBJ2-5 TRBV7-6 TRBD2 . CASSSLGGTIQETQYF TGTGCCAGCAGCTCTCTTGGGGGGACTATCCAAGAGACCCAGTACTTC
TRBJ2-3 TRBV5-1 . . CASSLEVAYTQYF TGCGCCAGCAGCTTGGAGGTCGCATATACGCAGTATTTT
TRBJ2-3 TRBV7-3 . many CASSYPEGITDTQYF TGTGCCAGCAGCTATCCCGAGGGGATCACAGATACGCAGTATTTT
TRBJ2-7 TRBV27 . few CASSFWSSLEQYF TGTGCCAGCAGTTTTTGGTCATCCTTAGAGCAGTACTTC
TRBJ1-2 TRBV20-1 TRBD1 . CSAPRRTRDRALRYGYTF TGCAGTGCTCCTCGTAGAACCCGGGACAGGGCTCTTCGCTATGGCTACACCTTC
TRBJ1-2 TRBV6-4 TRBD1 many CASSSGTGDGYTF TGTGCCAGCAGTTCGGGGACAGGGGATGGCTACACCTTC
TRBJ2-3 TRBV10-3 TRBD1 . CAISESGQGTHTQYF TGTGCCATCAGTGAGTCGGGACAGGGGACACATACGCAGTATTTT
TRBJ1-2 TRBV28 . few CASSLGRILYGYTF TGTGCCAGCAGTTTAGGCAGAATCCTCTATGGCTACACCTTC
TRBJ2-2 TRBV29-1 . many CSVTTDSTGELFF TGCAGCGTTACCACGGACAGCACCGGGGAGCTGTTTTTT
TRBJ2-1 TRBV7-2 TRBD1 many CASSLRQGSYNEQFF TGTGCCAGCAGCTTACGACAGGGCTCCTACAATGAGCAGTTCTTC
TRBJ1-2 TRBV28 . . CASKRGTVDYTF TGTGCCAGCAAGCGAGGAACAGTCGACTACACCTTC
TRBJ2-7 TRBV20-1 . . CSAISSYEQYF TGCAGTGCTATTAGCTCCTACGAGCAGTACTTC
TRBJ2-7 TRBV5-1 . . CASRPTASDSYEQYF TGCGCCAGCAGACCCACTGCCTCCGATTCCTACGAGCAGTACTTC
TRBJ1-2 TRBV30 TRBD1 many CAWSEVTGGDGYTF TGTGCCTGGAGTGAGGTGACAGGGGGAGATGGCTACACCTTC
TRBJ1-3 TRBV5-6 . many CASSLYAFSGNTIYF TGTGCCAGCAGCTTGTACGCCTTCTCTGGAAACACCATATATTTT
TRBJ2-3 TRBV6-5 TRBD2 . CASSNRVAGATDTQYF TGTGCCAGCAGTAACCGGGTAGCGGGAGCCACAGATACGCAGTATTTT
TRBJ1-2 TRBV6-1 TRBD1 many CASSEAGGLGYTF TGTGCCAGCAGTGAGGCAGGGGGTCTTGGCTACACCTTC
TRBJ1-1 TRBV7-7 TRBD1 . CASSRGSDTEAFF TGTGCTAGCAGCAGGGGGTCCGACACTGAAGCTTTCTTT
TRBJ2-7 TRBV11-2 . many CASSFLAAYEQYF TGTGCCAGCAGCTTCTTAGCGGCCTACGAGCAGTACTTC
TRBJ2-7 TRBV7-2 . . CASSLATGSGREQYF TGTGCCAGCAGCTTAGCCACCGGGTCAGGGCGCGAGCAGTACTTC
TRBJ1-2 TRBV5-4 . many CASSLDRVYGYTF TGTGCCAGCAGCTTGGACAGGGTCTACGGCTACACCTTC
TRBJ2-2 TRBV12-3/TRBV12-4 . few CASSPRGAGELFF TGTGCCAGCAGTCCTAGGGGGGCCGGGGAGCTGTTTTTT
TRBJ2-7 TRBV6-1 TRBD1 few CASSRDSNYEQYF TGTGCCAGCAGCCGGGACAGTAACTACGAGCAGTACTTC
TRBJ1-6 TRBV6-1 TRBD1 few CASSPGQEESPLHF TGTGCCAGCAGTCCGGGACAGGAGGAATCACCCCTCCACTTT
TRBJ1-3 TRBV5-4 . many CASSLAPDTYSGNTIYF TGTGCCAGCAGCTTGGCCCCGGACACCTACTCTGGAAACACCATATATTTT
TRBJ1-6 TRBV6-6 . many CASSYQRTRRRALHF TGTGCCAGCAGTTACCAACGGACAAGGAGGAGGGCCCTCCACTTT
TRBJ1-1 TRBV12-3/TRBV12-4 TRBD1 few CASSPGTGGVGTEAFF TGTGCCAGCAGTCCGGGGACAGGGGGGGTTGGAACTGAAGCTTTCTTT
TRBJ2-2 TRBV20-1 TRBD2 many CSAPLGRGAGLTGELFF TGCAGTGCCCCATTAGGGCGGGGGGCCGGTTTAACCGGGGAGCTGTTTTTT
TRBJ2-7 TRBV20-1 TRBD2 . CSARSERGLTYEQYF TGCAGTGCTAGATCCGAGCGGGGCTTAACCTACGAGCAGTACTTC
TRBJ2-3 TRBV6-6 . many CASSYLAGAYTDTQYF TGTGCCAGCAGTTACCTGGCGGGGGCGTACACAGATACGCAGTATTTT
TRBJ2-7 TRBV2 . . CARRFRGVPYEQYF TGTGCCAGACGTTTTCGAGGGGTTCCCTACGAGCAGTACTTC
TRBJ1-5 TRBV28 TRBD1 few CASSIAGGHQPQHF TGTGCCAGCAGCATCGCAGGGGGACATCAGCCCCAGCATTTT
TRBJ2-3 TRBV6-4 TRBD2 many CASSERGGSTDTQYF TGTGCCAGCAGTGAGCGGGGGGGAAGCACAGATACGCAGTATTTT
TRBJ2-5 TRBV7-9 TRBD1 . CASSLRQGLVETQYF TGTGCCAGCAGCTTGCGACAGGGGTTGGTAGAGACCCAGTACTTC
TRBJ2-7 TRBV27 . few CASSSSTGSYEQYF TGTGCCAGCAGTTCGTCGACAGGCTCCTACGAGCAGTACTTC
TRBJ2-7 TRBV20-1 . few CSAREGSGSYEQYF TGCAGTGCTAGAGAGGGGTCCGGGTCCTACGAGCAGTACTTC
TRBJ1-2 TRBV18 . . CASSTDRLYGYTF TGTGCCAGCTCAACTGACAGGCTCTATGGCTACACCTTC
TRBJ1-3 TRBV2 . few CASSDQRSGNTIYF TGTGCCAGCAGTGACCAGAGGTCCGGAAACACCATATATTTT
TRBJ1-3 TRBV6-1 TRBD1 few CAGQGFSDTIYF TGTGCCGGACAGGGGTTTAGTGACACCATATATTTT
TRBJ2-7 TRBV24-1 TRBD1 . CATSPSRTQGAHEQYF TGTGCCACCAGCCCGAGTCGGACGCAGGGGGCCCACGAGCAGTACTTC
TRBJ2-5 TRBV15 TRBD1 . CATSRERTGGWETQYF TGTGCCACCAGCAGAGAGAGGACAGGGGGTTGGGAGACCCAGTACTTC